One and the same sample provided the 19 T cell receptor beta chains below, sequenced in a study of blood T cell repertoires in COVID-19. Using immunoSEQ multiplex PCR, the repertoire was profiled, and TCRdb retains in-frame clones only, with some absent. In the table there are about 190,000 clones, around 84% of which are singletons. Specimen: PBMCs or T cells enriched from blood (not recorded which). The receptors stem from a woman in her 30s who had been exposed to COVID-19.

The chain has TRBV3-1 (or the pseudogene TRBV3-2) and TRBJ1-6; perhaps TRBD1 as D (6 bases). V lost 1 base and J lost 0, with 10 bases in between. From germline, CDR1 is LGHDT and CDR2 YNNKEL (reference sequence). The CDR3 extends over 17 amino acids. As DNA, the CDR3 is TGTGCCAGCAGCCAAGCCCAGGGGAGCTCCTATAATTCACCCCTCCACTTT. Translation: CASSQAQGSSYNSPLHF.

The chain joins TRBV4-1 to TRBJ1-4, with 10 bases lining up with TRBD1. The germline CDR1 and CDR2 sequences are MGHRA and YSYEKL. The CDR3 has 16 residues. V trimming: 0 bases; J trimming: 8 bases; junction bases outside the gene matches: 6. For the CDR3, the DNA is TGCGCCAGCAGCCAAGATGGGACAGGGGTGGAAGAAAAACTGTTTTTT. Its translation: CASSQDGTGVEEKLFF.

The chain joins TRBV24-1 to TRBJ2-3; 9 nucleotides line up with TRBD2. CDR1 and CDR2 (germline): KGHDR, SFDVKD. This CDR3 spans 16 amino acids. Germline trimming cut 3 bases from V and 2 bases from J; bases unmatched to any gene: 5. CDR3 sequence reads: CATSDRSGGSTDTQYF. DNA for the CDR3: TGTGCCACCAGTGATAGGAGCGGGGGGTCCACAGATACGCAGTATTTT.

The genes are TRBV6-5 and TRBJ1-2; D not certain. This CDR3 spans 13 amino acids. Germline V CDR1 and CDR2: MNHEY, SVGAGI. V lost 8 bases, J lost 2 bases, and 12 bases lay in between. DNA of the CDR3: TGTGCCAGCGGCGGAGGAGCCAACTATGGCTACACCTTC. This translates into CASGGGANYGYTF.

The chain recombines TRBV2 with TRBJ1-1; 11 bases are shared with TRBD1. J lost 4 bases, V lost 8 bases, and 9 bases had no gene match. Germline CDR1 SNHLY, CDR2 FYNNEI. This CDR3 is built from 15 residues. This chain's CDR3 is CASRPHGTGGTEAFF. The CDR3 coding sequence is TGTGCCAGCCGTCCTCATGGGACAGGGGGCACTGAAGCTTTCTTT.

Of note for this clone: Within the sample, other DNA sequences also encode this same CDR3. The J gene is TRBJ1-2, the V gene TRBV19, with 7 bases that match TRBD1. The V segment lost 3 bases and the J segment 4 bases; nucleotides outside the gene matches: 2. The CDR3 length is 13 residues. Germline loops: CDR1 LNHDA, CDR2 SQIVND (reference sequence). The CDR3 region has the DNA TGTGCCAGTAGTATTGGACAGGCCTATGGCTACACCTTC. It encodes CASSIGQAYGYTF.

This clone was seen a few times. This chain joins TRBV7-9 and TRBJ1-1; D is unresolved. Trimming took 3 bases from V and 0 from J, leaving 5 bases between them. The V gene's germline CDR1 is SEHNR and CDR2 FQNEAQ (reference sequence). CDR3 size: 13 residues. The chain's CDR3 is CASSFEMNTEAFF. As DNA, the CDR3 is TGTGCCAGCAGCTTCGAGATGAACACTGAAGCTTTCTTT.

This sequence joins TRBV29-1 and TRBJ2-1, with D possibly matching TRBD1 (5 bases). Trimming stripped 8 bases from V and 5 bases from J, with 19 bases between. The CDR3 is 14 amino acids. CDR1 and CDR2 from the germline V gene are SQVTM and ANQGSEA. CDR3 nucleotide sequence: TGCAGCTCCCGACTGCCGGAACAGGACAATGAGCAGTTCTTC. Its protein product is CSSRLPEQDNEQFF.

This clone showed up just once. CDR3: CASSSPRGQTDEKLFF. CDR3 nucleotide sequence: TGTGCCAGCAGCTCCCCCCGGGGACAGACAGATGAAAAACTGTTTTTT. This rearrangement joins TRBV7-6 to TRBJ1-4, with 7 bases fitting TRBD1. The germline CDR1 and CDR2 sequences are SGHVS and FNYEAQ. CDR3 length: 16 residues. V lost 4 bases to trimming and J lost 6 bases; unmatched junction nucleotides: 11. Together with reference TRBV7-6 and TRBJ1-4, the CDR3 gives the full variable domain: GAGVSQSPRYKVTKRGQDVALRCDPISGHVSLYWYRQALGQGPEFLTYFNYEAQQDKSGLPNDRFSAERPEGSISTLTIQRTEQRDSAMYRCASSSPRGQTDEKLFFGSGTQLSVL.

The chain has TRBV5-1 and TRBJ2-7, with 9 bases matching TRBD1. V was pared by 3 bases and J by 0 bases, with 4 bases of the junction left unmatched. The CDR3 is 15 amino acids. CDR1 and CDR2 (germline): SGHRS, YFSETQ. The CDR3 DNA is TGCGCCAGCAGCTCGACGGGACAGGGCTCCTACGAGCAGTACTTC. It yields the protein CASSSTGQGSYEQYF. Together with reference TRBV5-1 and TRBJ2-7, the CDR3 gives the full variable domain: KAGVTQTPRYLIKTRGQQVTLSCSPISGHRSVSWYQQTPGQGLQFLFEYFSETQRNKGNFPGRFSGRQFSNSRSEMNVSTLELGDSALYLCASSSTGQGSYEQYFGPGTRLTVT.

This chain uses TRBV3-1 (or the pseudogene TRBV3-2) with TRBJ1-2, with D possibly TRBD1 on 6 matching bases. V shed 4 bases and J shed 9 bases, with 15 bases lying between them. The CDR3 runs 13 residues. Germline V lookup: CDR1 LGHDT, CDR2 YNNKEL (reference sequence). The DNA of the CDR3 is TGTGCCAGCAGCCGGCTCGACAGGCCGAGCTACACCTTC. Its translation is CASSRLDRPSYTF.

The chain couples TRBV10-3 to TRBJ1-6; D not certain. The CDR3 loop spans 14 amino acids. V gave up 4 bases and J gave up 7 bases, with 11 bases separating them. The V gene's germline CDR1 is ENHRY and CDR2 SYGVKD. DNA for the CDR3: TGTGCCATCAGTGCGGCCGGGAGGAATTCACCCCTCCACTTT. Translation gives CAISAAGRNSPLHF.

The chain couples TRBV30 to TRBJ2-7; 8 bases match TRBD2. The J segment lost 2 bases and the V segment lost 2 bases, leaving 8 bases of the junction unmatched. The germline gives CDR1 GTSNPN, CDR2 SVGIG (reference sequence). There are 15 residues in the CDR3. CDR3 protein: CAWSYDRGGTYEQYF. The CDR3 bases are TGTGCCTGGAGTTACGACCGGGGGGGAACCTACGAGCAGTACTTC. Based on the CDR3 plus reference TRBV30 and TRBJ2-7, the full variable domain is SQTIHQWPATLVQPVGSPLSLECTVEGTSNPNLYWYRQAAGRGLQLLFYSVGIGQISSEVPQNLSASRPQDRQFILSSKKLLLSDSGFYLCAWSYDRGGTYEQYFGPGTRLTVT.

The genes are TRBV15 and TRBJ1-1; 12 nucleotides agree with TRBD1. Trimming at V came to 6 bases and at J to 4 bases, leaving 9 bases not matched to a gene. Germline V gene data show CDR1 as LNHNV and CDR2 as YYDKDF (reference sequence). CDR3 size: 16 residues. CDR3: CATRRDRGLASTEAFF. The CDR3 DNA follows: TGTGCCACCAGGAGGGACAGGGGGCTTGCGAGCACTGAAGCTTTCTTT.

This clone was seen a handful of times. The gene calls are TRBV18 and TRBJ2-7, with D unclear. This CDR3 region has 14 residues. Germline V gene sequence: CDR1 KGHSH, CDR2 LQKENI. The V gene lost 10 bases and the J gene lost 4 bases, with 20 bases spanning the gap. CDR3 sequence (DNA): TGTGCCACTTGCTCCGACCCTCTCGGGTACGAGCAGTACTTC. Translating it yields CATCSDPLGYEQYF.

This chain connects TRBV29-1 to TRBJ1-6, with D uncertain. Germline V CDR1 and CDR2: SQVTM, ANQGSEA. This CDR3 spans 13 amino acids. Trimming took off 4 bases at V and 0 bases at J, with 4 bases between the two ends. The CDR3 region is CSVGSSYNSPLHF. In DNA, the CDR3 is TGCAGCGTTGGGAGCTCCTATAATTCACCCCTCCACTTT. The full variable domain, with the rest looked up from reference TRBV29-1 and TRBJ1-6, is SAVISQKPSRDICQRGTSLTIQCQVDSQVTMMFWYRQQPGQSLTLIATANQGSEATYESGFVIDKFPISRPNLTFSTLTVSNMSPEDSSIYLCSVGSSYNSPLHFGNGTRLTVT.

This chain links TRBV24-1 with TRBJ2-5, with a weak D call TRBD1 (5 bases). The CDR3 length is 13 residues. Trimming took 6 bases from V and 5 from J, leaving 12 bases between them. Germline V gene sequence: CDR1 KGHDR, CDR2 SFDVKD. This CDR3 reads CATSHSPGETQYF. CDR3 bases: TGTGCCACCAGTCACAGCCCAGGGGAGACCCAGTACTTC.

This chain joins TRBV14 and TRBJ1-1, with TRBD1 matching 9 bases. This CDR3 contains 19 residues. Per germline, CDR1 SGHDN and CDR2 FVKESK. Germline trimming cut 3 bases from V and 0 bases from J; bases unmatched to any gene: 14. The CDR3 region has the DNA TGTGCCAGCAGCCAGTTTCTTCCGGGACAGGGTCGGTTGAACACTGAAGCTTTCTTT. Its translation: CASSQFLPGQGRLNTEAFF. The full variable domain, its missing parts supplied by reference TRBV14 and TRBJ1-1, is EAGVTQFPSHSVIEKGQTVTLRCDPISGHDNLYWYRRVMGKEIKFLLHFVKESKQDESGMPNNRFLAERTGGTYSTLKVQPAELEDSGVYFCASSQFLPGQGRLNTEAFFGQGTRLTVV.

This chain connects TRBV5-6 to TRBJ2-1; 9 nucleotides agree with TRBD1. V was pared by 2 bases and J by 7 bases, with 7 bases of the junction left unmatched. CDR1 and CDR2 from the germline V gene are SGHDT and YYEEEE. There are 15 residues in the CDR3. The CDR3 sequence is CASSFPGTGKNEQFF. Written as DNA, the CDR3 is TGTGCCAGCAGCTTCCCCGGGACAGGGAAAAATGAGCAGTTCTTC.